The rows below give T cell receptor beta chains drawn from one sample of a study of early T cells in non-severe SARS-CoV-2 infection. A single record per CDR3 protein comes from TCRdb applying MiXCR to the 5' RACE reads. The sample records approximately 65,000 distinct CDR3 sequences, 12% being singletons. The source material was whole blood. The receptors here all came from an adult who was a healthcare worker with PCR-confirmed SARS-CoV-2 infection or an uninfected control (not recorded which). CDR3s include the opening cysteine and the closing phenylalanine or tryptophan. The D gene is left open where the match is weak. Where a row states a size, it is once, few, many or the class of an expanded clone; other rows omit it.

j_call d_call v_call clone_size cdr3_nt cdr3_aa
TRBJ1-5 - TRBV2 - TGTGCCAGCAGTGTTGGTCAGGGTCATCAGCCCCAGCATTTT CASSVGQGHQPQHF
TRBJ2-1 - TRBV28 - TGTGCCAGCAGCGACCCTAGAGGCAGGGGTTATGAGCAGTTCTTC CASSDPRGRGYEQFF
TRBJ2-7 - TRBV6-6 many TGTGCCAGCAGTCTAAGACGGTACGAGCAGTACTTC CASSLRRYEQYF
TRBJ2-3 TRBD1 TRBV7-9 many TGTGCCAGCACCCTTACAGGGGGCCCCCCAGATACGCAGTATTTT CASTLTGGPPDTQYF
TRBJ2-1 TRBD2 TRBV12-3/TRBV12-4 - TGTGCCAGCAGTCCAGACTCTCGGGGGGGTTACAATGAGCAGTTCTTC CASSPDSRGGYNEQFF
TRBJ2-3 - TRBV4-3 few TGCGCCAGCAGCCAAGATAATGGCCCCGCGGATACGCAGTATTTT CASSQDNGPADTQYF
TRBJ2-7 - TRBV19 few TGTGCCAGTAGCCCCCATGACAACCCATACGAGCAGTACTTC CASSPHDNPYEQYF
TRBJ2-6 - TRBV9 - TGTGCCAGCAGCGGGGCGGTGGGACCGAGTTCTGGGGCCAACGTCCTGACTTTC CASSGAVGPSSGANVLTF
TRBJ2-7 - TRBV11-1 few TGTGCCAGCAGCTTAAATAGGCAGAACTACGAGCAGTACTTC CASSLNRQNYEQYF
TRBJ2-4 - TRBV19 many TGTGCCAGTAGTATAGGGGGGGCCAAAAACATTCAGTACTTC CASSIGGAKNIQYF
TRBJ2-7 - TRBV18 few TGTGCCAGCTCACCATATACAGGAGTGAACGAGCAGTACTTC CASSPYTGVNEQYF
TRBJ2-1 - TRBV6-5 many TGTGCCAGCAGTTTAACAGGGTTTAGTACAAGGAATGAGCAGTTCTTC CASSLTGFSTRNEQFF
TRBJ2-3 TRBD2 TRBV11-2 few TGTGCCAGCAGCTTGGGTACTAGCGGGGGAGTCACAGATACGCAGTATTTT CASSLGTSGGVTDTQYF
TRBJ1-1 TRBD1 TRBV7-9 - TGTGCCAGCAGCTCGGACAGGGGGCGCCTGTCGGACACTGAAGCTTTCTTT CASSSDRGRLSDTEAFF
TRBJ1-1 TRBD1 TRBV11-2 few TGTGCCAGCAGCTGGGACAGAAGGGCTGAAGCTTTCTTT CASSWDRRAEAFF
TRBJ2-7 TRBD1 TRBV5-1 - TGCGCCAGCAGCTCGACAGGGGGTTCCTACGAGCAGTACTTC CASSSTGGSYEQYF